These 21 T cell receptor beta chains were all obtained from the same sample, sequenced in a study of T-cell reconstitution after alpha-beta-depleted transplantation in children. Unique molecular identifiers were incorporated when the TCRbeta library was constructed. In TCRdb, the PCR reads were re-called with MiXCR into one record per CDR3 protein. The sample shows roughly 340,000 distinct CDR3 sequences, about 17% of them seen only once. Specimen: PBMCs, mostly from graft donor cells, collected 360 days after TCRalphabeta/CD19-depleted stem cell transplant. The receptors come from a male patient aged 2-10 years who had a stem cell transplant for acute lymphoblastic leukemia, so the T cells may come from the graft donor.

This clonotype was detected many times. The rearrangement joins TRBV20-1 to TRBJ2-2; a weak D match, TRBD1 (5 bases). This CDR3 has 14 residues. CDR1 is DFQATT and CDR2 is SNEGSKA in the germline V gene (reference sequence). V shed 6 bases and J shed 1 base, with 12 bases lying between them. The CDR3 region has the DNA TGCAGTGCGCGCACAGGCTTGAACACCGGGGAGCTGTTTTTT. Protein: CSARTGLNTGELFF.

This clonotype was counted only a few times. This chain links TRBV28 with TRBJ2-3; 8 bases map to TRBD1. This CDR3 spans 16 amino acids. Germline lookup yields CDR1 MDHEN and CDR2 SYDVKM. With V trimmed by 3 bases and J by 2 bases, 7 bases remained unmatched. This CDR3 is CASSLTGVKVTDTQYF. The CDR3 DNA follows: TGTGCCAGCAGTTTGACAGGGGTCAAAGTCACAGATACGCAGTATTTT.

The chain carries TRBV28 and TRBJ1-2; 9 positions match TRBD1. Trimming at V came to 5 bases and at J to 4 bases, leaving 5 bases not matched to a gene. The CDR3 is 14 amino acids. The germline V gene encodes CDR1 MDHEN and CDR2 SYDVKM. The CDR3 nucleotides read TGTGCCAGCAGTGGTAGGACAGGGGCCTATGGCTACACCTTC. This gives the protein CASSGRTGAYGYTF.

This clonotype was counted only a few times. The rearrangement joins TRBV30 to TRBJ2-2; D remains ambiguous. The CDR3 is 15 residues long. CDR1 is GTSNPN, CDR2 SVGIG, per germline (reference sequence). V was cut by 3 bases and J by 4 bases, with 15 bases left in between. In DNA, the CDR3 is TGTGCCTGGAGCGCAGCCCTGACGGGCACCGGGGAGCTGTTTTTT. Its translation: CAWSAALTGTGELFF.

This clonotype was observed a handful of times. The V call is TRBV7-2, the J call TRBJ1-1; unclear D gene. CDR1 and CDR2 (germline): SGHTA, FQGNSA. The V and J ends lost 1 base and 8 bases respectively, with 8 bases between them. The CDR3 loop spans 12 amino acids. For the CDR3, the DNA is TGTGCCAGCAGCTTAGTAGGCTGGGAAGCTTTCTTT. Protein product: CASSLVGWEAFF.

This rearrangement joins TRBV10-3 to TRBJ2-7, with TRBD1 matching over 8 bases. This CDR3 region has 16 residues. The V gene end was trimmed by 0 bases and the J gene end by 3 bases; junction bases not matched to a gene: 7. Per the germline V gene, CDR1 is ENHRY and CDR2 is SYGVKD. The CDR3 protein is CAISESTRDRFYEQYF. CDR3 bases: TGTGCCATCAGTGAGTCGACTCGGGACAGGTTCTACGAGCAGTACTTC.

The V gene is TRBV28, the J gene TRBJ1-2; 7 bases map to TRBD1. The CDR3 extends over 14 amino acids. CDR1 MDHEN and CDR2 SYDVKM come from the germline V gene. V was pared by 3 bases and J by 6 bases, with 7 bases of the junction left unmatched. Here the CDR3 reads CASSFLQGLNGYTF. DNA for the CDR3: TGTGCCAGCAGTTTCTTACAGGGGTTGAATGGCTACACCTTC.

A few counts support this clonotype. The rearrangement links TRBV20-1 to TRBJ1-4; maybe TRBD1 (5 bases). Per the germline V gene, CDR1 is DFQATT and CDR2 is SNEGSKA (reference sequence). The CDR3 spans 13 residues. Trimming cost V 5 bases and J 9 bases, with 16 bases left between them. DNA of the CDR3: TGCAGTGCTCCAGGGAATGCCCTACAAAAACTGTTTTTT. Protein sequence: CSAPGNALQKLFF.

This clonotype was counted at least ten times. V is TRBV7-9 and J is TRBJ2-3; possible D gene TRBD2, 5 bases. The CDR3 is 14 residues long. Germline CDR1 is SEHNR and CDR2 is FQNEAQ (reference sequence). V was trimmed by 1 base and J by 4 bases, leaving 9 bases between them. The CDR3 loop is CASSLGEAADTQYF. The CDR3 DNA follows: TGTGCCAGCAGCTTAGGAGAAGCGGCAGATACGCAGTATTTT.

The chain couples TRBV4-2 to TRBJ2-1; 8 bases match TRBD2. This CDR3 comprises 17 residues. CDR1 LGHNA and CDR2 YNFKEQ come from the germline V gene. V lost 0 bases and J lost 2; bases outside the gene matches: 6. The CDR3 coding sequence is TGTGCCAGCAGCCAAGATGGGGCGGGAGGCCCCTACAATGAGCAGTTCTTC. Translated, it gives CASSQDGAGGPYNEQFF.

This clonotype has ten or more counts. This rearrangement joins TRBV5-1 to TRBJ2-5, with 7 positions matching TRBD2. V dropped 4 bases and J dropped 6; count of bases not matched to a gene: 12. This CDR3 has 15 residues. Germline CDR1 reads SGHRS; CDR2 reads YFSETQ. The DNA for the CDR3 is TGCGCCAGCAGCCCCGATCGGGCAGCGGGGAAGACCCAGTACTTC. Encoded protein: CASSPDRAAGKTQYF.

This chain uses TRBV28 with TRBJ1-1; D perhaps matches TRBD1 (6 bases). Germline CDR1 reads MDHEN; CDR2 reads SYDVKM. This CDR3 spans 13 amino acids. Between the trimmed V and J ends, which lost 5 bases and 5 bases, there was a span of 12 bases. Written as DNA, the CDR3 is TGTGCCAGCAGTCCATACAGGGCGACTGAAGCTTTCTTT. Its translation is CASSPYRATEAFF.

This clonotype was seen more than once but under ten times. J is TRBJ1-2 and V is TRBV2; D not certain. Trimming cost V 6 bases and J 7 bases, with 18 bases left between them. CDR3 size: 14 residues. Germline V gives CDR1 SNHLY, CDR2 FYNNEI. The CDR3 loop reads CASRTSRGLGGYTF. The CDR3, as DNA: TGTGCCAGCAGGACAAGCAGAGGGCTCGGTGGCTACACCTTC. The whole variable domain, filled in from reference TRBV2 and TRBJ1-2, reads EPEVTQTPSHQVTQMGQEVILRCVPISNHLYFYWYRQILGQKVEFLVSFYNNEISEKSEIFDDQFSVERPDGSNFTLKIRSTKLEDSAMYFCASRTSRGLGGYTFGSGTRLTVV.

This clonotype was seen more than once but under ten times. This chain uses TRBV2 with TRBJ2-3, with D possibly being TRBD1 or TRBD2 (7 bases each). CDR1 is SNHLY, CDR2 FYNNEI, per germline. V was cut by 8 bases and J by 1 base, with 13 bases left in between. There are 14 residues in the CDR3. In nucleotides, the CDR3 is TGTGCCAGCTATCAGGGGGGGGGCACAGATACGCAGTATTTT. It encodes CASYQGGGTDTQYF.

This clonotype was found a few times. The chain carries TRBV4-3 and TRBJ1-2; D is unresolved. V was cut by 0 bases and J by 4 bases, with 6 bases left in between. This CDR3 has 13 residues. The germline V gene encodes CDR1 LGHNA and CDR2 YSLEER. CDR3 sequence (DNA): TGCGCCAGCAGCCAAGATCTGGGCTATGGCTACACCTTC. Amino acid sequence: CASSQDLGYGYTF.

This clonotype came up many times. V is TRBV7-2 and J is TRBJ1-1, with D hard to call. The CDR3 totals 15 residues. Germline V CDR1 and CDR2: SGHTA, FQGNSA. The V gene lost 0 bases and the J gene lost 1 base, with 9 bases spanning the gap. The CDR3 nucleotides are TGTGCCAGCAGCTTAGCGGTTCAGCAGAACACTGAAGCTTTCTTT. Encoded protein: CASSLAVQQNTEAFF.

The chain is built from TRBV5-5 and TRBJ2-7; 11 nucleotides agree with TRBD1. Trimming removed 4 bases from V and 0 bases from J; junction bases left unmatched: 6. CDR3 length equals 16 residues. Germline CDR1 and CDR2: SGHKS and YYEKEE (reference sequence). The CDR3 reads CASSRGTGGSSYEQYF. The CDR3, as DNA: TGTGCCAGCAGCCGTGGGACAGGGGGAAGCTCCTACGAGCAGTACTTC.

This clonotype was counted many times. The genes are TRBV28 and TRBJ2-2; D unresolved. Germline loops: CDR1 MDHEN, CDR2 SYDVKM. Trimming took 3 bases from V and 3 from J, leaving 11 bases between them. This CDR3 comprises 15 residues. The CDR3 coding sequence is TGTGCCAGCAGTTTTTTTCAGGTGCACACCGGGGAGCTGTTTTTT. Amino acid sequence: CASSFFQVHTGELFF. The variable domain in full, completed from reference TRBV28 and TRBJ2-2, reads DVKVTQSSRYLVKRTGEKVFLECVQDMDHENMFWYRQDPGLGLRLIYFSYDVKMKEKGDIPEGYSVSREKKERFSLILESASTNQTSMYLCASSFFQVHTGELFFGEGSRLTVL.

This rearrangement joins TRBV10-2 to TRBJ2-1; D is uncertain. This CDR3 is built from 16 residues. The ends were cut back, 2 bases at V and 2 bases at J, with 13 bases in the middle. Looked up from germline, CDR1 is WSHSY and CDR2 is SAAADI. The CDR3 loop reads CASSEPGRAPYNEQFF. Here the CDR3 DNA reads TGCGCCAGCAGTGAGCCGGGCCGGGCGCCCTACAATGAGCAGTTCTTC.

V gene TRBV12-3 or TRBV12-4 combines with J gene TRBJ2-1; 9 bases agree with TRBD1. The J segment lost 2 bases and the V segment lost 4 bases, leaving 9 bases of the junction unmatched. The CDR3 loop spans 17 amino acids. The CDR3 bases are TGTGCCAGCAGTTCCCTCTCCGGGACAGGGCCCTACAATGAGCAGTTCTTC. Translation: CASSSLSGTGPYNEQFF.

This clonotype was counted many times. This chain uses TRBV28 with TRBJ2-1; TRBD1 is a possible D gene (6 bases). Per the germline V gene, CDR1 is MDHEN and CDR2 is SYDVKM. The CDR3 totals 15 residues. V was trimmed by 2 bases and J by 2 bases, leaving 10 bases between them. Here the CDR3 reads CASSLLTGTYNEQFF. In DNA, the CDR3 is TGTGCCAGCAGTTTACTCACAGGGACCTACAATGAGCAGTTCTTC.